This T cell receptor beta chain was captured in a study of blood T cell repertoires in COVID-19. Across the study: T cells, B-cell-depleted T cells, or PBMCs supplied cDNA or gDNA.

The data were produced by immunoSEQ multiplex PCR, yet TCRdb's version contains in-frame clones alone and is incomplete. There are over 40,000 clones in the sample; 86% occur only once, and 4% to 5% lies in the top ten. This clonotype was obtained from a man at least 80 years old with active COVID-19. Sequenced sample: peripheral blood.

DNA for the CDR3: TGTGCCTGGAGTGTTGCGCAGGGAAACACTGAAGCTTTCTTT. Amino acid sequence: CAWSVAQGNTEAFF. The chain recombines TRBV30 with TRBJ1-1; D possibly corresponds to TRBD1 (5 bases). Germline CDR1 reads GTSNPN; CDR2 reads SVGIG (reference sequence). The CDR3 contains 14 residues. V lost 0 bases and J 2 bases, leaving 10 bases between the germline ends.